The clone carrying this T cell receptor beta chain was counted only a few times. The data were obtained in a study of blood T cell repertoires in COVID-19. The ends lost 0 bases at V and 0 bases at J; junction bases unmatched: 5. The CDR3 consists of 18 residues. In germline, CDR1 is SGHAT, CDR2 FQNNGV. Per the study methods: Scientists estimated how many nucleated cells there were by amplifying reference gene primers. Sequencing used immunoSEQ multiplex PCR; TCRdb keeps in-frame clones, though not all of them. V, J and clone size are taken as reported in that table, and D and trimming were inferred from the DNA itself. Of some 390,000 clones detected, around 90% appear once; the ten largest clones hold 3%.

The sample comprised peripheral blood. The chain links TRBV11-2 to TRBJ2-3; TRBD2 matches at 11 bases. The receptor comes from a human donor in a cohort sampled during active COVID-19. The DNA for the CDR3 is TGTGCCAGCAGCTTAGATACGAGACTAGCGGGGAGCACAGATACGCAGTATTTT. Translating it yields CASSLDTRLAGSTDTQYF.